This is a list of T cell receptor beta chains from one sample in a study of T cell repertoires in cytomegalovirus infection. TCRdb used MiXCR to reprocess the reads, holding one entry per CDR3 protein. The sample records some 350,000 distinct CDR3 sequences, roughly 34% being singletons. Antigen specificity for these receptors is unknown. The starting material was cultured PBMCs, obtained from culture after CMV antigen stimulation. Receptor source: a human donor in good health (CMV status not recorded). Some clones in this sample may be carry-over from other donors' samples. The CDR3 runs from the conserved cysteine through the conserved F or W. Each record gives: J gene, D gene, V gene, clone size, CDR3 protein, CDR3 DNA. A D gene is named only where the DNA matches it firmly. Expanded clones get a size class; other rows say once, few or many, or leave the size out.

TRBJ2-7,-,TRBV24-1,-,CATSDSRSSYEQYF,TGTGCCACCAGTGACTCGAGGAGCTCCTACGAGCAGTACTTC
TRBJ2-1,TRBD2,TRBV19,-,CASSKVTSGSNEQFF,TGTGCCAGTAGTAAGGTGACTAGCGGGAGCAATGAGCAGTTCTTC
TRBJ1-3,-,TRBV7-9,few,CASSSTTGSGNTIYF,TGTGCCAGCAGCTCTACGACAGGCTCTGGAAACACCATATATTTT
TRBJ2-2,-,TRBV11-2,few,CASSFPGRKIGELFF,TGTGCCAGCAGCTTCCCCGGGAGAAAGATCGGGGAGCTGTTTTTT
TRBJ2-1,-,TRBV30,-,CAWNWDSSYNEQFF,TGTGCCTGGAACTGGGACTCGAGCTACAATGAGCAGTTCTTC
TRBJ1-4,TRBD1,TRBV10-3,few,CAIRGQAVEGKLFF,TGTGCCATCAGAGGACAGGCCGTAGAGGGAAAACTGTTTTTT
TRBJ2-1,TRBD2,TRBV7-2,many,CAAASGRTYNEQFF,TGTGCCGCCGCCAGCGGGAGAACCTACAATGAGCAGTTCTTC
TRBJ2-1,TRBD2,TRBV7-2,many,CASSPTLAGSNEQFF,TGTGCCAGCAGCCCAACACTAGCGGGATCGAATGAGCAGTTCTTC
TRBJ2-1,TRBD2,TRBV7-2,-,CASSSGLAGFEQFF,TGTGCCAGCAGCTCCGGACTAGCGGGATTCGAGCAGTTCTTC
TRBJ2-3,-,TRBV10-2,-,CASKFSGTDTQYF,TGCGCCAGCAAATTCTCGGGGACAGATACGCAGTATTTT
TRBJ2-3,-,TRBV12-5,few,CASGGLASRDTQYF,TGTGCTAGTGGGGGACTTGCCAGCAGAGATACGCAGTATTTT
TRBJ2-1,-,TRBV12-3/TRBV12-4,-,CASTLEVGAYNEQFF,TGTGCCAGCACTCTTGAAGTGGGAGCCTACAATGAGCAGTTCTTC
TRBJ1-1,-,TRBV5-1,few,CASSLGSSGLWTEAFF,TGCGCCAGCAGCTTGGGATCGTCAGGGTTATGGACTGAAGCTTTCTTT
TRBJ2-2,-,TRBV7-8,few,CASAPQGTNTGELFF,TGTGCCAGCGCTCCCCAGGGTACGAACACCGGGGAGCTGTTTTTT
TRBJ1-2,-,TRBV19,-,CASNTGQYGYTF,TGTGCCAGTAACACAGGGCAGTATGGCTACACCTTC
TRBJ2-3,-,TRBV27,few,CASSLLVATDTQYF,TGTGCCAGCAGTCTCCTTGTCGCCACAGATACGCAGTATTTT
TRBJ1-1,-,TRBV25-1,-,CASSTVGTTEAFF,TGTGCCAGCAGTACAGTTGGGACCACTGAAGCTTTCTTT
TRBJ2-1,TRBD2,TRBV7-2,-,CASSPQGAGGYSYNEQFF,TGTGCCAGCAGCCCCCAAGGAGCGGGAGGTTACTCCTACAATGAGCAGTTCTTC
TRBJ2-7,-,TRBV14,-,CASSLNDFYEQYF,TGTGCCAGCAGCCTCAATGACTTCTACGAGCAGTACTTC
TRBJ2-3,-,TRBV7-2,many,CASSLADTQYF,TGTGCCAGCAGCTTAGCAGATACGCAGTATTTT
TRBJ2-1,TRBD2,TRBV7-6,many,CASSLAGLAGSYNEQFF,TGTGCCAGCAGCTTAGCGGGACTAGCGGGCTCCTACAATGAGCAGTTCTTC
TRBJ2-7,-,TRBV15,-,CATSRDQVDSYEQYF,TGTGCCACCAGCAGAGATCAGGTAGACTCCTACGAGCAGTACTTC
TRBJ2-3,-,TRBV6-2/TRBV6-3,-,CASSYSTLAVADTQYF,TGTGCCAGCAGTTACTCGACTCTAGCTGTCGCAGATACGCAGTATTTT
TRBJ1-5,-,TRBV19,-,CASDPGYSNQPQHF,TGTGCCAGTGATCCGGGATATAGCAATCAGCCCCAGCATTTT
TRBJ1-2,-,TRBV20-1,-,CSAYSYGYTF,TGCAGTGCCTATAGCTATGGCTACACCTTC
TRBJ1-2,TRBD1,TRBV7-9,-,CASSGQDYGYTF,TGTGCCAGCAGCGGACAGGACTATGGCTACACCTTC
TRBJ1-2,-,TRBV28,-,CASGTPASHYGYTF,TGTGCCAGCGGAACCCCCGCCTCTCACTATGGCTACACCTTC
TRBJ2-2,-,TRBV7-2,-,CASSFGTLVFTGELFF,TGTGCCAGCAGCTTTGGTACACTAGTATTCACCGGGGAGCTGTTTTTT
TRBJ2-1,TRBD2,TRBV30,many,CAESLLAVSNEQFF,TGTGCCGAGAGTTTACTAGCGGTATCCAATGAGCAGTTCTTC
TRBJ2-5,-,TRBV2,few,CATMGRTQYF,TGTGCCACAATGGGGAGGACCCAGTACTTC
TRBJ2-1,-,TRBV6-2/TRBV6-3,-,CASSYRQVGGRPVSYNEQFF,TGTGCCAGCAGTTACAGGCAGGTAGGGGGGCGGCCCGTGTCCTACAATGAGCAGTTCTTC
TRBJ1-3,-,TRBV7-3,few,CASSPNQGNTIYF,TGTGCCAGCAGCCCGAACCAAGGAAACACCATATATTTT
TRBJ2-1,-,TRBV24-1,few,CATSETGTYNEQFF,TGTGCCACCAGTGAAACCGGGACCTACAATGAGCAGTTCTTC
TRBJ1-3,TRBD1,TRBV4-3,-,CASSHGQGVSGNTIYF,TGCGCCAGCAGCCACGGACAGGGTGTGTCTGGAAACACCATATATTTT
TRBJ2-3,-,TRBV27,-,CASIPGGVPDTQYF,TGTGCCAGCATCCCCGGGGGAGTCCCAGATACGCAGTATTTT
TRBJ2-5,-,TRBV12-3/TRBV12-4,few,CASLGRGPMQETQYF,TGTGCCAGCCTTGGTAGGGGCCCAATGCAAGAGACCCAGTACTTC
TRBJ1-2,-,TRBV6-8,-,CASSPNAPYGYTF,TGTGCCAGCAGCCCTAATGCCCCCTATGGCTACACCTTC
TRBJ2-7,TRBD2,TRBV7-2,many,CASSFSGSVEQYF,TGTGCCAGCAGCTTTAGCGGGAGCGTCGAGCAGTACTTC
TRBJ1-1,-,TRBV7-9,-,CASSPRDKGNTEAFF,TGTGCCAGCAGCCCCCGGGATAAGGGCAACACTGAAGCTTTCTTT
TRBJ2-3,-,TRBV7-4,-,CAGRPGDSTDTQYF,TGTGCCGGGCGCCCCGGGGATAGCACAGATACGCAGTATTTT
TRBJ1-1,-,TRBV6-2/TRBV6-3,-,CASSPDRYTEAFF,TGTGCCAGCAGCCCCGACAGGTACACTGAAGCTTTCTTT
TRBJ2-1,-,TRBV2,-,CASSGSQGWGDEQFF,TGTGCCAGCAGTGGCTCACAGGGATGGGGGGATGAGCAGTTCTTC
TRBJ2-3,-,TRBV6-2/TRBV6-3,-,CASSYSPGVGPDTQYF,TGTGCCAGCAGTTACTCCCCGGGAGTGGGGCCAGATACGCAGTATTTT
TRBJ1-4,-,TRBV7-4,-,CASSLMTGGSEKLFF,TGTGCCAGCAGCTTAATGACGGGGGGCTCTGAAAAACTGTTTTTT
TRBJ2-7,TRBD1,TRBV12-3/TRBV12-4,few,CASSRPGQPYEQYF,TGTGCCAGCAGCCGTCCGGGACAGCCCTACGAGCAGTACTTC
TRBJ2-7,TRBD2,TRBV7-9,many,CASSPWTSGGSEQYF,TGTGCCAGCAGCCCGTGGACTAGCGGAGGTTCTGAGCAGTACTTC
TRBJ1-2,-,TRBV7-9,few,CASQGIADRQRFYGYTF,TGTGCCAGCCAGGGGATCGCGGACAGACAGAGGTTCTATGGCTACACCTTC
TRBJ1-1,-,TRBV7-6,many,CASSSQTNTEAFF,TGTGCCAGCAGCAGTCAGACAAACACTGAAGCTTTCTTT
TRBJ2-7,-,TRBV7-8,-,CASSSELSYEQYF,TGTGCCAGCAGCTCCGAGCTCAGTTACGAGCAGTACTTC
TRBJ2-1,-,TRBV27,-,CASTAPQSLSSYNEQFF,TGTGCCAGCACCGCCCCCCAGAGCCTAAGCTCCTACAATGAGCAGTTCTTC
TRBJ1-4,TRBD1,TRBV7-6,-,CASSNRQGATNEKLFF,TGTGCCAGCAGCAATCGACAGGGAGCAACTAATGAAAAACTGTTTTTT
TRBJ1-3,-,TRBV6-6,few,CASSPIKWDHSGNTIYF,TGTGCCAGCAGTCCTATCAAGTGGGACCACTCTGGAAACACCATATATTTT
TRBJ2-1,TRBD2,TRBV20-1,-,CSARILTSGDNEQFF,TGCAGTGCTAGAATTCTGACTAGCGGGGACAATGAGCAGTTCTTC
TRBJ2-3,-,TRBV19,-,CASSMAGWADTQYF,TGTGCCAGTAGTATGGCGGGATGGGCAGATACGCAGTATTTT
TRBJ1-2,-,TRBV6-1,few,CASSPDYGYTF,TGTGCCAGCAGTCCTGATTATGGCTACACCTTC
TRBJ2-1,TRBD2,TRBV5-4,once,CASSAGAGYNEQFF,TGTGCCAGCTCAGCGGGAGCAGGGTACAATGAGCAGTTCTTC
TRBJ1-1,TRBD1,TRBV7-9,few,CASSVTQGAGTEAFF,TGTGCCAGCAGCGTTACTCAGGGGGCAGGAACTGAAGCTTTCTTT